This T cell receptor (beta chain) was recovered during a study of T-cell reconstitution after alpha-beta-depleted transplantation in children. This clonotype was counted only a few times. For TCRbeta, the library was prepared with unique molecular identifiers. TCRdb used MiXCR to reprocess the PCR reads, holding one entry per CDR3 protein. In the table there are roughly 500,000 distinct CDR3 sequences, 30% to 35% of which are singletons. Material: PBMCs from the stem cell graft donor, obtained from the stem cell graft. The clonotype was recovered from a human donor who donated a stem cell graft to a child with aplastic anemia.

The CDR3 loop reads CSARGQGASTDTQYF. CDR3 bases: TGCAGTGCTAGGGGACAGGGGGCGTCCACAGATACGCAGTATTTT. The gene calls are TRBV20-1 and TRBJ2-3; 12 nucleotides match TRBD1. CDR1 DFQATT and CDR2 SNEGSKA come from the germline V gene (reference sequence). Trimming removed 3 bases from V and 2 bases from J; junction bases left unmatched: 3. The CDR3 has 15 residues.